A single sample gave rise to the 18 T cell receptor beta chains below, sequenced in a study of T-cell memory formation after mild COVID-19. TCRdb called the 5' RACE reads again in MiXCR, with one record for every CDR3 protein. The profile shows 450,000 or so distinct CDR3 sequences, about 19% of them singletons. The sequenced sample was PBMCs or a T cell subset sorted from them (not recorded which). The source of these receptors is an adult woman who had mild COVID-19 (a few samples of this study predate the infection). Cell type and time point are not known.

CDR3 sequence (DNA): TGTGCCAGCAGCGTAGAGGACTACCTTACGGAGCAGTTCTTC. As protein: CASSVEDYLTEQFF. This sequence joins TRBV9 and TRBJ2-1; D may be TRBD2 (6 bases). The CDR3 length is 14 residues. CDR1 SGDLS and CDR2 YYNGEE come from the germline V gene. Trimming shortened V by 0 bases and J by 10 bases, and 14 bases separated the two germline ends.

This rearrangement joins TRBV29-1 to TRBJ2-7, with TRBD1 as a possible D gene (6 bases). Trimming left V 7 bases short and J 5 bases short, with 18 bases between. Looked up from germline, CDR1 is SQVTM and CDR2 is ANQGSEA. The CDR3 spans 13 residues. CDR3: CSGGSRGLNEQYF. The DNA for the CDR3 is TGCAGCGGAGGATCCAGGGGATTGAACGAGCAGTACTTC.

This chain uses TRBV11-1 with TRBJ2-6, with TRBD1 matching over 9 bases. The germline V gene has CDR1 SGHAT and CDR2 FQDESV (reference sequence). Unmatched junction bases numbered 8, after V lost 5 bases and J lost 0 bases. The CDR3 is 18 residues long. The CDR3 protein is CASSPGDRVLSGANVLTF. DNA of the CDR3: TGTGCCAGCAGCCCCGGGGACAGGGTCCTCTCTGGGGCCAACGTCCTGACTTTC.

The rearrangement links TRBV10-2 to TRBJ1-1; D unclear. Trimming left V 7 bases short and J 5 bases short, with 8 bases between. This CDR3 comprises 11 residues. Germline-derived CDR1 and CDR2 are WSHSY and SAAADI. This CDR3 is CASTEGTEAFF. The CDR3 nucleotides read TGCGCCAGCACAGAGGGAACTGAAGCTTTCTTT.

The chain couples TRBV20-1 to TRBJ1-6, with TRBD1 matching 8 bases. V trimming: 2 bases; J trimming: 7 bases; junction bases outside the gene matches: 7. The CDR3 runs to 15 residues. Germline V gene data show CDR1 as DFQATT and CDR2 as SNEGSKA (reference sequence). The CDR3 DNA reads TGCAGTGCTAGATATCAGGGGGCCTTAAATTCACCCCTCCACTTT. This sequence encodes CSARYQGALNSPLHF.

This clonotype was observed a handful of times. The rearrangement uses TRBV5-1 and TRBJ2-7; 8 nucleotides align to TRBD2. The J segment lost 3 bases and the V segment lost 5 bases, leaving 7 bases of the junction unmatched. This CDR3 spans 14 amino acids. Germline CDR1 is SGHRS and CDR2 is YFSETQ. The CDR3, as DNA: TGCGCCAGCAGATCGGGGGGGGCCGGCTACGAGCAGTACTTC. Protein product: CASRSGGAGYEQYF.

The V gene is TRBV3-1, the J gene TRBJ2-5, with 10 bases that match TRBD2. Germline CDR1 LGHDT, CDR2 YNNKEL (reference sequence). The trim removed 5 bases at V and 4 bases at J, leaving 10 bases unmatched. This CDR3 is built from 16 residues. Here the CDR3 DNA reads TGTGCCAGCAGCACCCGCGGAGCGGGGGGGCGAGAGACCCAGTACTTC. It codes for CASSTRGAGGRETQYF.

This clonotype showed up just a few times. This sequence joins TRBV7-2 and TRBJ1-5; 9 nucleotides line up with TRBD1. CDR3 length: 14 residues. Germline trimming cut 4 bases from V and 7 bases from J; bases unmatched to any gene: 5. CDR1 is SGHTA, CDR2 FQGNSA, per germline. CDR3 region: CASSWGQGRQPQHF. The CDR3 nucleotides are TGTGCCAGCAGCTGGGGACAGGGCCGGCAGCCCCAGCATTTT.

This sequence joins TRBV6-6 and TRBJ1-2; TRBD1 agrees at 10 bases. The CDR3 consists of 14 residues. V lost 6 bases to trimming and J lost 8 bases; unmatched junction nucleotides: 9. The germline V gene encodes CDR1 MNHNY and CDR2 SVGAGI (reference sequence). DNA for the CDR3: TGTGCCAGCAGGACTACCGGGACAGGGGAAGGCTACACCTTC. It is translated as CASRTTGTGEGYTF.

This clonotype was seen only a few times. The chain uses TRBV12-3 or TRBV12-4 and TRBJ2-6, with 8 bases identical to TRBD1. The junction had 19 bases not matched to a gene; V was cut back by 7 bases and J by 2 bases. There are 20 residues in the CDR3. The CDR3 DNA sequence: TGTGCCAGCACCCAAGTTTTGAAGAGGACAGGGATAACTGGGGCCAACGTCCTGACTTTC. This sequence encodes CASTQVLKRTGITGANVLTF.

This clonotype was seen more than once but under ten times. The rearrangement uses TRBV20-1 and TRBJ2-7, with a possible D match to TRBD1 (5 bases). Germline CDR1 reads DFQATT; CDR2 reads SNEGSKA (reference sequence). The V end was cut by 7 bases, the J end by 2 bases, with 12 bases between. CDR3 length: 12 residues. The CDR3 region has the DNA TGCAGTGTTACGACAGATACCTACGAGCAGTACTTC. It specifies CSVTTDTYEQYF.

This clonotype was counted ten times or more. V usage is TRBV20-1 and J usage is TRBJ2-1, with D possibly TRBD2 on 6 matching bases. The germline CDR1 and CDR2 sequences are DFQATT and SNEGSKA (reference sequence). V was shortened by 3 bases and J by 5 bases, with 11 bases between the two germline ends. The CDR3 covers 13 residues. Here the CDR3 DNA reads TGCAGTGCTAGCGGGAGAATTCACAATGAGCAGTTCTTC. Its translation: CSASGRIHNEQFF.

The CDR3 nucleotides read TGTGCCAGCAGCTGGACAGAGAGCTCCTATAATTCACCCCTCCACTTT. It codes for CASSWTESSYNSPLHF. The V and J genes are TRBV11-2 and TRBJ1-6; weak D call: TRBD1 (6 bases). Germline values: CDR1 SGHAT, CDR2 FQNNGV. This CDR3 has 16 amino acids. The germline V and J ends were trimmed by 4 bases and 0 bases, with 10 bases remaining between them.

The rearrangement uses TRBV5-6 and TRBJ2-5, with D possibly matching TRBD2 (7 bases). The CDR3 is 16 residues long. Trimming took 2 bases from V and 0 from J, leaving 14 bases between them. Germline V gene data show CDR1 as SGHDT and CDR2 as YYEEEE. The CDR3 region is CASSFLSGGYQETQYF. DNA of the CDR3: TGTGCCAGCAGCTTTTTATCGGGGGGCTACCAAGAGACCCAGTACTTC.

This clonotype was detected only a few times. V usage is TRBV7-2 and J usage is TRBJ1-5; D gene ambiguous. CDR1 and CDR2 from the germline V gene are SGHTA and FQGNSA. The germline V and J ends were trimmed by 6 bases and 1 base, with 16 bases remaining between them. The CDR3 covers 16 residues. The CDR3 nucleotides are TGTGCCAGCAGTCAACTTACGGGGAACAGCAATCAGCCCCAGCATTTT. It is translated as CASSQLTGNSNQPQHF.

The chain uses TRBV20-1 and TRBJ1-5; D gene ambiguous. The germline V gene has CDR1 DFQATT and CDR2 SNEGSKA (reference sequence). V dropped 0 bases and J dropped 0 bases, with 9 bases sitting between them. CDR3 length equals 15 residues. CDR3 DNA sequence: TGCAGTGCTAGAGAGGGATACCATAGCAATCAGCCCCAGCATTTT. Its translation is CSAREGYHSNQPQHF.

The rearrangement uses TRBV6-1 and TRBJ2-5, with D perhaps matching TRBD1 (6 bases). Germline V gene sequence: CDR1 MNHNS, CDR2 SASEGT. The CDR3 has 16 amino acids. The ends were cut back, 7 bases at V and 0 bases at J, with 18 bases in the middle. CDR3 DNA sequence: TGTGCCAGCAACACTCCGGACAGTCGGTACCAAGAGACCCAGTACTTC. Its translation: CASNTPDSRYQETQYF.

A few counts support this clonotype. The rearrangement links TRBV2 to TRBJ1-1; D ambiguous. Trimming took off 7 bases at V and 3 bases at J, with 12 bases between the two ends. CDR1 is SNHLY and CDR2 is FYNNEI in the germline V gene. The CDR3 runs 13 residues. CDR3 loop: CASTTRRDTEAFF. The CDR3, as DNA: TGTGCCAGCACGACACGTCGGGACACTGAAGCTTTCTTT.